The entry below describes one T cell receptor beta chain. This record belongs to a study of T-cell reconstitution after alpha-beta-depleted transplantation in children. Germline V CDR1 and CDR2: SGHVS, FQNEAQ. The CDR3 consists of 13 residues. Unmatched junction bases numbered 3, after V lost 8 bases and J lost 2 bases. Preparation of the TCRbeta library used unique molecular identifiers. MiXCR, applied by TCRdb to the PCR reads, yields one record per CDR3 protein. Of hundreds of thousands of distinct CDR3 sequences listed, approximately 15% are singletons. The chain recombines TRBV7-8 with TRBJ2-3, with 8 nucleotides matching TRBD1. The clonotype was recovered from a human donor who donated a stem cell graft to a child with acute myeloid leukemia. This material consisted of PBMCs from the stem cell graft donor, taken from the stem cell graft. The CDR3 nucleotides read TGTGCCAGCTTGGACAGGGACACAGATACGCAGTATTTT. Its translation is CASLDRDTDTQYF.